Below are 14 T cell receptor beta chains sequenced from a single sample in a study of T cell responses to AZD1222 COVID-19 vaccine (dated by TCRdb to 2020 to 2023). The time point label of this sample denotes: about 28 days (+/-7) after the second vaccine dose. The library came from the immunoSEQ multiplex PCR assay. In TCRdb, the immuneACCESS table is reduced to in-frame sequences with V and J assigned. These tables do not hold every clone; where another copy was compared, an unresolved V gene accounts for under half, and the others remain unexplained. In all, the sample holds 120,000 or so clones, and roughly 84% of those were seen once. The ten most abundant clones make up roughly a quarter of the sample. The sample was peripheral blood, taken 28 days after the second AZD1222 dose. The receptors originated from an adult who received the AZD1222 COVID-19 vaccine.

The chain combines TRBV5-4 with TRBJ1-5; D perhaps matches TRBD1 (5 bases). The ends were cut back, 4 bases at V and 0 bases at J, with 11 bases in the middle. This CDR3 is 15 amino acids long. Germline V CDR1 and CDR2: SGHNT, YYREEE (reference sequence). This CDR3 is CASSRGGDSNQPQHF. In DNA, the CDR3 is TGTGCCAGCAGCCGCGGGGGTGATAGCAATCAGCCCCAGCATTTT.

This sequence joins TRBV30 and TRBJ1-2; D unresolved. Germline loops: CDR1 GTSNPN, CDR2 SVGIG (reference sequence). V lost 2 bases and J 8 bases, leaving 12 bases between the germline ends. The CDR3 consists of 12 residues. This CDR3 reads CAWSTPGKGYTF. The CDR3 bases are TGTGCCTGGAGTACGCCGGGGAAAGGCTACACCTTC.

V gene TRBV9 combines with J gene TRBJ2-5; 7 nucleotides line up with TRBD1. Per germline, CDR1 SGDLS and CDR2 YYNGEE. CDR3 length: 18 residues. V was clipped by 3 bases and J by 1 base; unmatched bases: 15. The CDR3, as DNA: TGTGCCAGCAGCGGGCTGCCGAGAGGGACAGCTTCCCAAGAGACCCAGTACTTC. Translated: CASSGLPRGTASQETQYF.

V and J are TRBV9 and TRBJ1-2; D may be TRBD1 (5 bases). Trimming stripped 5 bases from V and 4 bases from J, with 12 bases between. The germline CDR1 and CDR2 sequences are SGDLS and YYNGEE. This CDR3 is built from 13 residues. CDR3: CASREGLGYGYTF. The CDR3 nucleotides read TGTGCCAGCAGGGAGGGGCTCGGCTATGGCTACACCTTC.

The chain combines TRBV2 with TRBJ2-7; TRBD2 matches 12 bases. Germline assignment: CDR1 SNHLY and CDR2 FYNNEI. J gave up 4 bases and V 4 bases, and 14 bases lay outside the gene matches. CDR3 length: 18 amino acids. CDR3 bases: TGTGCCAGCAGTGCCCCTCTCGCCCTAGCGGGGGGGCGATACGAGCAGTACTTC. This encodes CASSAPLALAGGRYEQYF.

V usage is TRBV28 and J usage is TRBJ1-1; D remains ambiguous. The CDR3 consists of 13 residues. V dropped 2 bases and J dropped 11 bases, with 15 bases sitting between them. The germline CDR1 and CDR2 sequences are MDHEN and SYDVKM. The CDR3 loop reads CASSLGYIPEAFF. In DNA, the CDR3 is TGTGCCAGCAGTTTAGGGTACATCCCCGAGGCTTTCTTT.

The CDR3 is CATGLGNTIYF. The CDR3 DNA sequence: TGTGCCACGGGTCTTGGAAACACCATATATTTT. The chain links TRBV12-3 or TRBV12-4 to TRBJ1-3; no firm D call. This CDR3 is built from 11 residues. Trimming pared 10 bases from V and 3 bases from J, leaving 7 bases between.

In nucleotides, the CDR3 is TGTGCCAGCAGACAGGGGTCCGCCCAGCCCCAGCATTTT. This codes for CASRQGSAQPQHF. This chain connects TRBV2 to TRBJ1-5; 7 bases are a match to TRBD1. Germline values: CDR1 SNHLY, CDR2 FYNNEI. Trimming took 6 bases from V and 7 from J; bases not matched to a gene: 6. The CDR3 is made up of 13 amino acids.

This clone has a single count. J is TRBJ1-6 and V is TRBV19; D is possibly TRBD1 (6 bases). Germline lookup yields CDR1 LNHDA and CDR2 SQIVND (reference sequence). V dropped 6 bases and J dropped 5 bases, with 11 bases sitting between them. The CDR3 loop spans 14 amino acids. The CDR3 reads CASSPRGDNSPLHF. DNA of the CDR3: TGTGCCAGTAGCCCCAGGGGCGATAATTCACCCCTCCACTTT.

The chain carries TRBV28 and TRBJ1-3; D unresolved. This CDR3 contains 12 residues. CDR1 is MDHEN and CDR2 is SYDVKM in the germline V gene. V was cut by 6 bases and J by 0 bases, with 3 bases left in between. CDR3 residues: CASSISGNTIYF. DNA of the CDR3: TGTGCCAGCAGCATCTCTGGAAACACCATATATTTT.

The chain combines TRBV15 with TRBJ2-3; 8 nucleotides agree with TRBD1. V was pared by 3 bases and J by 6 bases, with 8 bases of the junction left unmatched. The CDR3 runs to 15 residues. From germline, CDR1 is LNHNV and CDR2 YYDKDF (reference sequence). The CDR3 region is CATSSLTGGGDTQYF. CDR3 DNA: TGTGCCACCAGCAGTCTTACAGGGGGTGGTGATACGCAGTATTTT.

The V and J genes are TRBV11-2 and TRBJ2-1, with D unclear. This CDR3 spans 14 amino acids. Trimming took 0 bases from V and 7 from J, leaving 10 bases between them. Looked up from germline, CDR1 is SGHAT and CDR2 is FQNNGV. The CDR3 bases are TGTGCCAGCAGCTTAGATGGGCTTACGAATGAGCAGTTCTTC. As protein: CASSLDGLTNEQFF.

This clone was seen a handful of times. This chain connects TRBV7-8 to TRBJ2-7; the D is unclear. The CDR3 length is 11 residues. The V gene's germline CDR1 is SGHVS and CDR2 FQNEAQ. V lost 4 bases, J lost 6 bases, and 7 bases lay in between. Written as DNA, the CDR3 is TGTGCCAGCAGCTGGAGTTCCGAGCAGTACTTC. Protein product: CASSWSSEQYF.

This clone showed up just a few times. The J gene is TRBJ1-4, the V gene TRBV15, with no clear D. Trimming removed 6 bases from V and 5 bases from J, with 10 bases in between. Germline CDR1 reads LNHNV; CDR2 reads YYDKDF (reference sequence). The CDR3 is made up of 13 amino acids. CDR3 amino acids: CATSTGVNEKLFF. Here the CDR3 DNA reads TGTGCCACCAGTACGGGAGTAAATGAAAAACTGTTTTTT.